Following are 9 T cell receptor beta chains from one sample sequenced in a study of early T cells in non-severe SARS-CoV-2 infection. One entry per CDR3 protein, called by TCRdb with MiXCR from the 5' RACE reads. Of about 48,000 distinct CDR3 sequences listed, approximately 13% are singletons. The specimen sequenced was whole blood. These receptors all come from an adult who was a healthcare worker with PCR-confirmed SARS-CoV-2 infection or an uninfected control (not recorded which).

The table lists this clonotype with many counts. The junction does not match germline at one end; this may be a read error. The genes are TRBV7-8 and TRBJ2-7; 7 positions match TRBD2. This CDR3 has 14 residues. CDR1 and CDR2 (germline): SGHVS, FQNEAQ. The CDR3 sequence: CASSLEGTTGRRFF. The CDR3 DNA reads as TGTGCCAGCAGCTTAGAGGGGACTACAGGCCGGCGATTCTTC.

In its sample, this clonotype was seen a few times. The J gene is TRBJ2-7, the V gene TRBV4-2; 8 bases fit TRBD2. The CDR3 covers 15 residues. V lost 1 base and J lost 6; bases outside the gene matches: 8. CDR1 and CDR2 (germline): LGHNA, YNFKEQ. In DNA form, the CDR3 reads TGTGCCAGCAGCCAAGCAGCGGGGGTCCTGGGCGAGCAGTACTTC. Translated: CASSQAAGVLGEQYF.

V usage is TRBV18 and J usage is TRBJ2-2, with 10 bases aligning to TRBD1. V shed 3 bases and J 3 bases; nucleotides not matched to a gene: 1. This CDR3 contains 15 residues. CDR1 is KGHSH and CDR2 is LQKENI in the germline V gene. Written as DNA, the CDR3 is TGTGCCAGCTCACCCGGGACAGGGGACACCGGGGAGCTGTTTTTT. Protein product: CASSPGTGDTGELFF.

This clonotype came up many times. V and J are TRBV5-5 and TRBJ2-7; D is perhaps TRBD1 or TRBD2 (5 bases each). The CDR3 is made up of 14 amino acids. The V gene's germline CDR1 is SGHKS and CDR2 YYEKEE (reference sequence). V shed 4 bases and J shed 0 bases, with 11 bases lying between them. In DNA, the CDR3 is TGTGCCAGCAGCCTCCAGGGACCCTCCTACGAGCAGTACTTC. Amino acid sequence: CASSLQGPSYEQYF.

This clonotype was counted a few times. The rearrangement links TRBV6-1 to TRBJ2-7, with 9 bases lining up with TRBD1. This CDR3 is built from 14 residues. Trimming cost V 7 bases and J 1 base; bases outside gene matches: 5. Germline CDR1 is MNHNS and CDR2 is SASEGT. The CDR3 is CASNDRGGSYEQYF. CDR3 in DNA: TGTGCCAGCAACGACAGGGGGGGATCCTACGAGCAGTACTTC.

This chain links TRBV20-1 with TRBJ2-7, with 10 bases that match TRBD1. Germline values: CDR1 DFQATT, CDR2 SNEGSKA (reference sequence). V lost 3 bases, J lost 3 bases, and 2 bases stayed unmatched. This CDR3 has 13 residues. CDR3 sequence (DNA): TGCAGTGCTAGTCGGACAGGGGGCTACGAGCAGTACTTC. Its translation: CSASRTGGYEQYF.

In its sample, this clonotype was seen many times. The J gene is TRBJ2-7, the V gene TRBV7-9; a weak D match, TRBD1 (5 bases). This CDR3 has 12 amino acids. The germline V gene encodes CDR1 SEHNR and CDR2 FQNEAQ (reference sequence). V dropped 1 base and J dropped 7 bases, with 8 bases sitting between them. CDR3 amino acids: CASSLDAGEQYF. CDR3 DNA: TGTGCCAGCAGCTTAGACGCAGGGGAGCAGTACTTC.

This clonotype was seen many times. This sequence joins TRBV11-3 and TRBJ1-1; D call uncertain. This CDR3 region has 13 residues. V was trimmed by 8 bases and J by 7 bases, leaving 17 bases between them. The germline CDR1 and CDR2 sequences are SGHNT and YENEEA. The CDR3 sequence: CASSWTQKDEAFF. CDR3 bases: TGTGCCAGCTCCTGGACCCAGAAAGATGAAGCTTTCTTT.

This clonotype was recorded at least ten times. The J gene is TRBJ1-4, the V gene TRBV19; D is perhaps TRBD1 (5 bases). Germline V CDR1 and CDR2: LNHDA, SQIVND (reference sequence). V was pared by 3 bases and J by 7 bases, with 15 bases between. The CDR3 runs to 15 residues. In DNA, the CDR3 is TGTGCCAGTAGTATGGGCACAGGTACTCCTGAAAAACTGTTTTTT. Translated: CASSMGTGTPEKLFF.